A single sample is the source of the 23 T cell receptor beta chains below, sequenced in a study of OX40 agonist ivuxolimab in advanced cancers. Some clones are missing from TCRdb's copy, which holds only in-frame ones; the method was immunoSEQ multiplex PCR. The data show roughly 19,000 clones, 88% seen once. This specimen consisted of CD4+ or CD8+ T cells sorted from blood, obtained in a trial of the OX40 agonist ivuxolimab. Every receptor here comes from an adult with an advanced solid tumor such as melanoma, head and neck, liver or kidney cancer.

The CDR3 bases are TGTGCCAGCAGCTTAACTAACAGTGGGACCTACGAGCAGTACTTC. It yields the protein CASSLTNSGTYEQYF. This rearrangement joins TRBV7-6 to TRBJ2-7; D is undetermined. There are 15 residues in the CDR3. Per germline, CDR1 SGHVS and CDR2 FNYEAQ. V was cut by 2 bases and J by 2 bases, with 13 bases left in between.

This clone was seen just once. This chain joins TRBV5-1 and TRBJ2-1, with 12 bases aligning to TRBD2. The CDR3 is made up of 15 amino acids. Germline loops: CDR1 SGHRS, CDR2 YFSETQ. J gave up 4 bases and V 3 bases, and 2 bases lay outside the gene matches. The CDR3 reads CASSSSGGAYNEQFF. The CDR3 DNA is TGCGCCAGCAGCTCTAGCGGGGGGGCTTACAATGAGCAGTTCTTC.

CDR3 DNA: TGTGCCAGCAGCTTAGGTCGGGGGGGACAAGAGACCCAGTACTTC. As protein: CASSLGRGGQETQYF. The gene calls are TRBV7-7 and TRBJ2-5; 8 bases match TRBD2. Germline CDR1 SSHAT, CDR2 FNYEAQ (reference sequence). This CDR3 is built from 15 residues. With 1 base clipped from V and 2 bases from J, the junction kept 3 bases outside the gene matches. Supplemented by reference TRBV7-7 and TRBJ2-5, the full variable domain reads GAGVSQSPRYKVTKRGQDVTLRCDPISSHATLYWYQQALGQGPEFLTYFNYEAQPDKSGLPSDRFSAERPEGSISTLTIQRTEQRDSAMYRCASSLGRGGQETQYFGPGTRLLVL.

V is TRBV6-1 and J is TRBJ2-5; 14 bases fit TRBD2. The end of the DNA is better explained by TRBJ2-7, so the J call may be wrong. This CDR3 region has 19 residues. Germline V gene data show CDR1 as MNHNS and CDR2 as SASEGT. The CDR3 bases are TGTGCCAGCAGTGTCTTCTCCGGGACTAGCGGGGGTGGCCTCTACGAGCAGTACTTC. Encoded protein: CASSVFSGTSGGGLYEQYF.

J is TRBJ2-5 and V is TRBV14, with D uncertain. With 1 base removed from V and 5 bases from J, the gap between germline ends came to 8 bases. The CDR3 consists of 13 residues. CDR1 and CDR2 (germline): SGHDN, FVKESK. The CDR3 DNA follows: TGTGCCAGCAGCCAAGTCGCAATGGAGACCCAGTACTTC. Translating it yields CASSQVAMETQYF. Drawing the rest from reference TRBV14 and TRBJ2-5, the complete variable domain is EAGVTQFPSHSVIEKGQTVTLRCDPISGHDNLYWYRRVMGKEIKFLLHFVKESKQDESGMPNNRFLAERTGGTYSTLKVQPAELEDSGVYFCASSQVAMETQYFGPGTRLLVL.

The genes are TRBV27 and TRBJ2-3, with D possibly TRBD1 on 6 matching bases. This CDR3 contains 12 residues. V dropped 6 bases and J dropped 7 bases, with 11 bases sitting between them. CDR1 is MNHEY, CDR2 SMNVEV, per germline (reference sequence). This CDR3 reads CASSQQGNTQYF. CDR3 bases: TGTGCCAGCAGCCAACAGGGTAATACGCAGTATTTT.

V gene TRBV10-1 combines with J gene TRBJ2-5; the match to TRBD1 covers 9 bases. Trimming at V came to 2 bases and at J to 5 bases, leaving 9 bases not matched to a gene. This CDR3 spans 16 amino acids. The germline gives CDR1 WNHNN, CDR2 SYGVQD (reference sequence). The CDR3 sequence: CASSEGTGRGDETQYF. The CDR3 coding sequence is TGCGCCAGCAGTGAGGGGACAGGGAGGGGTGACGAGACCCAGTACTTC.

The chain combines TRBV10-1 with TRBJ1-5; tentatively, D is TRBD1 (5 bases). CDR1 and CDR2 from the germline V gene are WNHNN and SYGVQD (reference sequence). CDR3 length equals 13 residues. Trimming took off 6 bases at V and 4 bases at J, with 10 bases between the two ends. CDR3 in amino acids: CASSRDSNQPQHF. The CDR3 DNA sequence: TGCGCCAGCAGCCGGGACTCAAATCAGCCCCAGCATTTT.

The chain couples TRBV7-6 to TRBJ2-5, with TRBD2 matching over 13 bases. J was trimmed by 1 base and V by 5 bases; bases with no gene match: 10. Looked up from germline, CDR1 is SGHVS and CDR2 is FNYEAQ. The CDR3 has 18 amino acids. This CDR3 is CASSKGLAGARGQETQYF. Here the CDR3 DNA reads TGTGCCAGCAGCAAAGGACTAGCGGGGGCGCGCGGCCAAGAGACCCAGTACTTC.

The rearrangement uses TRBV13 and TRBJ2-1, with D tentatively TRBD2 (6 bases). CDR3 length equals 13 residues. Germline V CDR1 and CDR2: PRHDT, FYEKMQ (reference sequence). V shed 1 base and J shed 8 bases, with 9 bases lying between them. The CDR3 DNA sequence: TGTGCCAGCAGCTTAGTCAGGGAGGATGAGCAGTTCTTC. Its translation: CASSLVREDEQFF.

The chain recombines TRBV27 with TRBJ1-1; 7 nucleotides agree with TRBD1. The CDR3 runs 13 residues. The junction had 7 bases not matched to a gene; V was cut back by 11 bases and J by 1 base. Per germline, CDR1 MNHEY and CDR2 SMNVEV (reference sequence). The CDR3 coding sequence is TGTGCCGTCAGGAGGGGGCAGAACACTGAAGCTTTCTTT. Translation: CAVRRGQNTEAFF.

This clone was recorded once. The genes are TRBV28 and TRBJ1-5; D is ambiguous. CDR1 is MDHEN and CDR2 is SYDVKM in the germline V gene. V lost 8 bases to trimming and J lost 0 bases, with 11 bases between them. CDR3 size: 14 residues. CDR3 sequence reads: CASSVGYSNQPQHF. The CDR3 nucleotides are TGTGCCAGCTCAGTGGGTTATAGCAATCAGCCCCAGCATTTT.

This chain joins TRBV7-8 and TRBJ2-7; D might be TRBD1 or TRBD2, each matching 5 bases. The ends were cut back, 0 bases at V and 4 bases at J, with 16 bases in the middle. This CDR3 spans 16 amino acids. Germline lookup yields CDR1 SGHVS and CDR2 FQNEAQ. DNA of the CDR3: TGTGCCAGCAGCTTAGCGTCGTCCCGGGACCCGTACGAGCAGTACTTC. Protein sequence: CASSLASSRDPYEQYF.

The CDR3 bases are TGTGCCAGCAGCTTAAGACGGACGCAACTACCTAATGAAAAACTGTTTTTT. This gives the protein CASSLRRTQLPNEKLFF. This rearrangement joins TRBV7-8 to TRBJ1-4; D is unresolved. Germline V gene sequence: CDR1 SGHVS, CDR2 FQNEAQ. There are 17 residues in the CDR3. V was shortened by 2 bases and J by 3 bases, with 16 bases between the two germline ends.

The chain links TRBV15 to TRBJ2-2, with D possibly being TRBD1 or TRBD2 (5 bases each). The CDR3 is 13 residues long. V gave up 6 bases and J gave up 6 bases, with 11 bases separating them. Germline V CDR1 and CDR2: LNHNV, YYDKDF (reference sequence). CDR3 amino acids: CATRGPVPGELFF. The DNA of the CDR3 is TGTGCCACCAGGGGACCCGTACCCGGGGAGCTGTTTTTT.

The chain joins TRBV7-9 to TRBJ2-7; D is ambiguous. Germline V gives CDR1 SEHNR, CDR2 FQNEAQ (reference sequence). This CDR3 is built from 12 residues. V was shortened by 6 bases and J by 0 bases, with 6 bases between the two germline ends. The CDR3 loop is CASSWISYEQYF. CDR3 nucleotides: TGTGCCAGCAGTTGGATCTCCTACGAGCAGTACTTC.

This clone was picked up one time. The rearrangement uses TRBV28 and TRBJ2-2, with D perhaps TRBD2 (7 bases). V was trimmed by 0 bases and J by 6 bases, leaving 20 bases between them. Germline V gene lookup returns CDR1 MDHEN and CDR2 SYDVKM. There are 18 residues in the CDR3. The CDR3 loop is CASSLWGTGGQAAGELFF. The CDR3 DNA sequence: TGTGCCAGCAGTTTATGGGGAACGGGGGGCCAGGCTGCCGGGGAGCTGTTTTTT.

The chain combines TRBV4-2 with TRBJ1-2; 8 nucleotides line up with TRBD1. The junction had 16 bases not matched to a gene; V was cut back by 5 bases and J by 8 bases. Germline CDR1 and CDR2: LGHNA and YNFKEQ. The length of the CDR3 is 16 residues. In nucleotides, the CDR3 is TGTGCCAGCAGCTTGACCCGGACAGGGCATATCTCGGGCTACACCTTC. This codes for CASSLTRTGHISGYTF.

CDR3 sequence (DNA): TGCGCCAGCGGCCTGAATAACAGGGGGCGAGAAAATGGCTACACCTTC. Its translation: CASGLNNRGRENGYTF. This chain connects TRBV4-1 to TRBJ1-2; 9 nucleotides agree with TRBD1. This CDR3 has 16 residues. V shed 8 bases, J shed 6 bases, and the junction held 16 bases outside the gene matches. CDR1 and CDR2 from the germline V gene are MGHRA and YSYEKL.

This sequence joins TRBV6-1 and TRBJ2-2, with 8 bases lining up with TRBD2. J gave up 2 bases and V 7 bases, and 3 bases lay outside the gene matches. The germline V gene has CDR1 MNHNS and CDR2 SASEGT. CDR3 length: 14 amino acids. This CDR3 reads CASTAGVNTGELFF. Written as DNA, the CDR3 is TGTGCCAGCACAGCGGGGGTAAACACCGGGGAGCTGTTTTTT.

This clone was recorded once. The V and J genes are TRBV2 and TRBJ2-1; D possibly corresponds to TRBD2 (6 bases). This CDR3 has 17 amino acids. Germline loops: CDR1 SNHLY, CDR2 FYNNEI. Trimming pared 6 bases from V and 0 bases from J, leaving 18 bases between. The CDR3 DNA sequence: TGTGCCAGCAGAGAGCTAGCGTTCCTAAGCTCCTACAATGAGCAGTTCTTC. Residues: CASRELAFLSSYNEQFF.

This clone was counted a single time. The V and J genes are TRBV6-6 and TRBJ2-4; D ambiguous. The CDR3 runs to 15 residues. The V end lost 2 bases, the J end lost 0 bases, and 8 bases lay between the germline ends. Germline lookup yields CDR1 MNHNY and CDR2 SVGAGI (reference sequence). CDR3 amino acids: CASSYDHLAKNIQYF. CDR3 nucleotides: TGTGCCAGCAGTTACGATCACCTAGCCAAAAACATTCAGTACTTC.

This clone showed up just a few times. The CDR3 loop is CASSEWGTNQPQHF. In DNA form, the CDR3 reads TGTGCCAGCAGTGAATGGGGGACCAATCAGCCCCAGCATTTT. The chain combines TRBV6-1 with TRBJ1-5; D is perhaps TRBD1 (5 bases). This CDR3 is built from 14 residues. Trimming stripped 2 bases from V and 3 bases from J, with 8 bases between. Looked up from germline, CDR1 is MNHNS and CDR2 is SASEGT.